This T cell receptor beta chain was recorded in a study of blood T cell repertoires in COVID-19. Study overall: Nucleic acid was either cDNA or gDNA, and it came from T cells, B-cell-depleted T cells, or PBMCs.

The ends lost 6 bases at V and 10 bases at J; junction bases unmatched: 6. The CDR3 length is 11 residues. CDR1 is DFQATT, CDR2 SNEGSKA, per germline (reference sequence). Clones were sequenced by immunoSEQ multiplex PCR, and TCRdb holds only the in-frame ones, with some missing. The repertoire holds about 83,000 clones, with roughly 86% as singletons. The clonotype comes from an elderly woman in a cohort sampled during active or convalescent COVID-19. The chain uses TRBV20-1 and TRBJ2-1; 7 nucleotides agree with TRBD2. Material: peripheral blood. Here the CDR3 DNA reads TGCAGTGCCAGTTTGGGAGGGGAGCAGTTCTTC. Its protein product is CSASLGGEQFF.